Each of the 17 T cell receptor beta chains below was sequenced from the same sample in a study of blood T cell repertoires in COVID-19. Libraries were prepared by immunoSEQ multiplex PCR; TCRdb keeps only in-frame clonotypes and omits some of them. The top ten hold 3% to 4.5% of the sample, which has under 400,000 clones, about 92% seen once. Sequencing was performed on peripheral blood. These receptors were collected from a woman aged 60 to 75 with COVID-19, enrolled during active disease.

This sequence joins TRBV24-1 and TRBJ2-1, with 9 positions matching TRBD2. CDR1 is KGHDR and CDR2 is SFDVKD in the germline V gene. J was trimmed by 2 bases and V by 3 bases; bases with no gene match: 4. This CDR3 is built from 16 residues. The CDR3 here is CATSDPTSGAYNEQFF. CDR3 sequence (DNA): TGTGCCACCAGTGATCCGACTAGCGGAGCCTACAATGAGCAGTTCTTC.

The rearrangement uses TRBV9 and TRBJ1-1; D is unresolved. This CDR3 spans 13 amino acids. Germline CDR1 SGDLS, CDR2 YYNGEE. V was clipped by 5 bases and J by 1 base, with 9 bases between them. The CDR3 loop is CASRGGSNTEAFF. Written as DNA, the CDR3 is TGTGCCAGCAGGGGAGGGTCGAACACTGAAGCTTTCTTT.

In this sample, this clone turned up once. The sample has other DNA sequences that encode this CDR3 too. The V and J genes are TRBV5-1 and TRBJ2-1, with 13 bases that match TRBD2. The CDR3 consists of 16 residues. V was clipped by 4 bases and J by 6 bases; unmatched bases: 7. Germline V gene sequence: CDR1 SGHRS, CDR2 YFSETQ. The CDR3 DNA reads as TGCGCCAGCAGCCTGGAACTAGCGGGGGGGCCCAATGAGCAGTTCTTC. Translation: CASSLELAGGPNEQFF.

This clone was counted a single time. J is TRBJ1-2 and V is TRBV9, with TRBD1 matching 7 bases. The CDR3 spans 17 residues. Per the germline V gene, CDR1 is SGDLS and CDR2 is YYNGEE. V was pared by 3 bases and J by 1 base, with 12 bases of the junction left unmatched. CDR3 amino acids: CASSDNLRQGNNYGYTF. As DNA, the CDR3 is TGTGCCAGCAGCGACAACCTCAGACAGGGAAATAACTATGGCTACACCTTC.

This sequence joins TRBV6-5 and TRBJ1-2; 7 nucleotides line up with TRBD1. Germline CDR1 reads MNHEY; CDR2 reads SVGAGI. The CDR3 is made up of 11 amino acids. The junction had 6 bases not matched to a gene; V was cut back by 9 bases and J by 8 bases. The CDR3 DNA is TGTGCCAGGTTCCCGGGACAGGGCTACACCTTC. Protein sequence: CARFPGQGYTF.

Here the CDR3 reads CASVAGGEDTQYF. The CDR3 DNA sequence: TGCGCCAGCGTCGCGGGGGGCGAAGATACGCAGTATTTT. The V call is TRBV4-1, the J call TRBJ2-3, with 8 bases matching TRBD2. The trim removed 8 bases at V and 5 bases at J, leaving 6 bases unmatched. Germline assignment: CDR1 MGHRA and CDR2 YSYEKL. CDR3 length: 13 residues.

This clone was recorded once. V is TRBV27 and J is TRBJ2-7; 9 bases line up with TRBD1. Germline V gene lookup returns CDR1 MNHEY and CDR2 SMNVEV (reference sequence). V gave up 6 bases and J gave up 0 bases; unmatched junction bases: 3. CDR3 size: 14 residues. The CDR3 coding sequence is TGTGCCAGCAGACGACAGGGGGACTCCTACGAGCAGTACTTC. It codes for CASRRQGDSYEQYF.

This sequence joins TRBV5-5 and TRBJ2-7; D perhaps matches TRBD1 (5 bases). The germline V gene has CDR1 SGHKS and CDR2 YYEKEE (reference sequence). Trimming left V 0 bases short and J 0 bases short, with 13 bases between. CDR3 length equals 16 residues. CDR3 residues: CASSLAGVGLSYEQYF. For the CDR3, the DNA is TGTGCCAGCAGCTTGGCCGGCGTGGGGCTCTCCTACGAGCAGTACTTC.

The chain joins TRBV28 to TRBJ1-2; 9 nucleotides match TRBD1. The CDR3 spans 14 residues. The germline V gene has CDR1 MDHEN and CDR2 SYDVKM. The V segment lost 5 bases and the J segment 4 bases; nucleotides outside the gene matches: 5. Here the CDR3 DNA reads TGTGCCAGCAGTCTCACAGGGGGCCTCTATGGCTACACCTTC. Its translation: CASSLTGGLYGYTF.

This clone came up a few times. V gene TRBV6-2 or TRBV6-3 combines with J gene TRBJ2-7, with 8 bases identical to TRBD1. This CDR3 has 14 amino acids. V dropped 5 bases and J dropped 4; count of bases not matched to a gene: 7. Germline V gives CDR1 MNHEY, CDR2 SVGEGT. The CDR3, as DNA: TGTGCCAGCAGTCTCTCCAGGACAGGGTACGAGCAGTACTTC. It codes for CASSLSRTGYEQYF.

The chain is built from TRBV27 and TRBJ1-2; perhaps TRBD1 as D (6 bases). V lost 6 bases to trimming and J lost 2 bases, with 10 bases between them. Germline V lookup: CDR1 MNHEY, CDR2 SMNVEV (reference sequence). The CDR3 length is 13 residues. Here the CDR3 reads CASRPTGNYGYTF. The CDR3 nucleotides are TGTGCCAGCAGGCCAACAGGGAACTATGGCTACACCTTC.

The chain employs TRBV6-5 and TRBJ1-1; D unresolved. V gave up 8 bases and J gave up 7 bases, with 20 bases separating them. Per germline, CDR1 MNHEY and CDR2 SVGAGI. The CDR3 covers 14 residues. DNA of the CDR3: TGTGCCAGCGGCCCCCTGGATGACATGAGTGAAGCTTTCTTT. It yields the protein CASGPLDDMSEAFF.

The chain links TRBV28 to TRBJ2-1; 8 bases align to TRBD2. V was pared by 8 bases and J by 10 bases, with 10 bases of the junction left unmatched. The CDR3 extends over 13 amino acids. In germline, CDR1 is MDHEN, CDR2 SYDVKM. The CDR3 DNA reads as TGTGCCAGCGGGAATAGCGGGGTTAGGGAGCAGTTCTTC. This translates into CASGNSGVREQFF.

The chain is built from TRBV18 and TRBJ1-6, with D perhaps matching TRBD1 (5 bases). From germline, CDR1 is KGHSH and CDR2 LQKENI. The CDR3 is 15 amino acids. With 3 bases removed from V and 7 bases from J, the gap between germline ends came to 13 bases. CDR3: CASSPSQVPNSPLHF. The CDR3 coding sequence is TGTGCCAGCTCACCGTCACAGGTCCCCAATTCACCCCTCCACTTT.

In the case of this clone: A junction end diverges from the germline sequence, so it may reflect a read error. This chain connects TRBV2 to TRBJ2-2; 9 nucleotides align to TRBD2. The germline V gene encodes CDR1 SNHLY and CDR2 FYNNEI. This CDR3 has 16 residues. The CDR3 spells CASSEGGGAYTGKLFF. The DNA of the CDR3 is TGTGCCAGCAGTGAGGGCGGGGGGGCCTACACCGGGAAGCTGTTTTTT.

The rearrangement links TRBV13 to TRBJ2-1; 9 bases match TRBD2. Trimming removed 4 bases from V and 5 bases from J; junction bases left unmatched: 3. The CDR3 has 14 amino acids. Germline CDR1 PRHDT, CDR2 FYEKMQ (reference sequence). CDR3 coding DNA: TGTGCCAGCAGCTCGGTAGCGGGGGACAATGAGCAGTTCTTC. As protein: CASSSVAGDNEQFF.

The chain carries TRBV30 and TRBJ1-6; 7 bases are shared with TRBD1. Germline assignment: CDR1 GTSNPN and CDR2 SVGIG (reference sequence). With 3 bases clipped from V and 5 bases from J, the junction kept 7 bases outside the gene matches. This CDR3 is 15 amino acids long. In DNA form, the CDR3 reads TGTGCCTGGAGCGGGCAGGGGGTCCATAATTCACCCCTCCACTTT. Translation: CAWSGQGVHNSPLHF.